The T cell receptor (beta chain) under discussion was sequenced for a study of human T cells and chemical hapten exposure. Study conclusions and caveats: Donors were affected by alopecia, so their immune reaction might vary from that of healthy individuals. There was no change with DPC sensitization in TCRs above 1 in 1000 frequency.

Time point in this sample: pre-sensitization, week 0. Treatment of the sample: therapeutic diphenylcyclopropenone sensitization with weekly scalp DPC. The V gene end was trimmed by 6 bases and the J gene end by 2 bases; junction bases not matched to a gene: 3. This CDR3 has 15 residues. MiXCR, run by TCRdb on the RACE reads, gives a single entry per CDR3 protein. The sample lists around 330,000 distinct CDR3 sequences; about 5% were seen once. Turning to this clonotype: Its specificity is not known.

The source was whole blood, collected in connection with sensitization to the hapten diphenylcyclopropenone (DPC). The sequence came from a young woman with alopecia areata. Some clones in this sample may be carry-over from other donors' samples. V gene TRBV12-3 or TRBV12-4 combines with J gene TRBJ2-3, with 12 bases aligning to TRBD1. CDR3 coding DNA: TGTGCCAGCAGCCGGGACAGGGGGCACACAGATACGCAGTATTTT. Amino acid sequence: CASSRDRGHTDTQYF.